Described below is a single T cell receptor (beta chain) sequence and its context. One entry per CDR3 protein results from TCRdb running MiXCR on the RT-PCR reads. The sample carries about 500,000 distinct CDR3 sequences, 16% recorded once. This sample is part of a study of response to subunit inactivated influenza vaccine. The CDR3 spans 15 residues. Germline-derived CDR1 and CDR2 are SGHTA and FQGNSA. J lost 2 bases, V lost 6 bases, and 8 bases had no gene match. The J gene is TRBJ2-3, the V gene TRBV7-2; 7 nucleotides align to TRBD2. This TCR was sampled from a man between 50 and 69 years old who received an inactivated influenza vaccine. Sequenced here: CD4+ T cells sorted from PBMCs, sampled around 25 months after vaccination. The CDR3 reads CASSRRGLDTDTQYF. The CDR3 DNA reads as TGTGCCAGCAGTCGACGAGGACTAGACACAGATACGCAGTATTTT.